This T cell receptor (beta chain) was sequenced for a study of blood T cells in healthy people across ages (dated by TCRdb to about 2015). Concerning the study at large: In model experiments, template switching captured about one uniquely barcoded TCR beta cDNA molecule for every two T cells. Two additional independent replicas of 1 million unique cDNA reads from the same blood draw were analyzed for two donors (one aged 18 to 30 and one aged 80 or older). To track age-related changes in TCR beta repertoire diversity, the study relied on deep sequencing normalized with unique cDNA molecular identifiers. To avoid experimental bias, donors of different ages were randomly spread across the sequencing lanes. The donors were divided into four age groups: young (average about 15 years), middle-aged (under 40), aged (roughly 60) and long-lived (about 79). The research as a whole found: The percentage of naive T cells measured by flow cytometry correlated strongly with observed TCR beta diversity. Total diversity estimates from one million sequenced T cells were considered lower bounds and underestimates. Compared with the aged group, the long-lived group had more naive CD4+ T cells, fewer expanded clones and increased TCR diversity, suggesting age selection. As age increased, observed TCR beta diversity per million T cells dropped in a roughly linear way, and a significant reduction was already evident by age 40. Because the CMV infection status of the donors was unknown, age-related changes in expanded clonotypes may potentially have been confounded. Bulk unsorted PBMC profiling prevented conclusive comparison of naive and antigen-experienced compartments.

To note about this clonotype: Its cognate antigen has yet to be identified. Per-base qualities were not stored, and no clone one base away is much larger.

The protocol used for the library was 5' RACE. Sequenced on an Illumina HiSeq 2500. A second PCR of about 6 to 11 cycles was performed with a sample-barcoded 5' primer and a J-beta primer mix. A unique molecular identifier was introduced onto each TCR beta cDNA molecule by a template-switch 5' adaptor carrying 12 random nucleotides. Each sample yielded at least 3 million CDR3-containing paired-end reads. First-strand cDNA synthesis was performed from all RNA using the Mint cDNA synthesis kit, with priming by a TRBC-specific oligonucleotide. After uracil-DNA glycosylase treatment, a first 18-cycle PCR used universal primers M1SS and BC2_uni_R on all cDNA. Concerning the study's data processing: Each sample was normalized by randomly selecting 1 million high-quality reads, each carrying a distinct molecular identifier. Instead of being binned into consensus sequences, reads with shared molecular identifiers were discarded. CDR3 identification, clonotype clustering and error correction used MiTCR with a Q25 quality threshold and the strictest error-elimination algorithm. A nonparametric unseen species model with Euler transformation was used to estimate lower-bound total TCR beta diversity. Starting from the raw public reads, TCRdb applied fastp trimming at Q25, assembled clones with MiXCR and retained in-frame beta chains. For every CDR3 protein sequence, its rows merge into one entry that carries the most common genes and DNA. The V and J calls were determined by TCRdb, not by the authors. This sample holds roughly 1.7 million distinct CDR3 sequences; 30% to 40% were observed only once. The ten most abundant clones make up around 10% of the sample.

Donors were roughly 40 systemically healthy Caucasian individuals from Russia aged about 6 to 100 years. Around 10 milliliters of peripheral blood were drawn from each donor into EDTA-treated Vacutainer tubes. Ficoll-Paque density-gradient centrifugation was used to isolate PBMCs, with at least 7 million per sample. Trizol reagent was used to extract total RNA from the PBMCs, yielding at least 5 micrograms per sample. The percentages of naive CD45RAhigh/CD27high T cells were determined by flow cytometry on a PBMC aliquot from every donor. Per the germline V gene, SGHRS is the CDR1 and YFSETQ is the CDR2. The CDR3 runs 12 residues from the cysteine to the phenylalanine. The DNA shown is the 36-base CDR3, in frame from base 1. V lost 7 bases and J lost 2 bases; the stretch between them is 10 bases long.

Sequencing was done on a sample of blood. The receptor's source is a woman in her twenties or thirties in good health. This receptor chain uses TRBV5-1 and TRBJ2-7, with no confident D gene call. The CDR3 protein sequence reads: CASYGEAYEQYF. The nucleotide sequence reads as follows: TGCGCCAGCTATGGAGAGGCCTACGAGCAGTACTTC.